This T cell receptor (beta chain) was recorded in a study of CD8 T cells in Susac syndrome. The CDR3 has 16 residues. It was with random hexamers that roughly 0.45 to 1 ug RNA was reverse transcribed. A multiplex approach, immunoSEQ multiplex PCR, amplified TCR beta CDR3 across 54 Vbeta and 13 Jbeta. One entry per CDR3 protein, called by TCRdb with MiXCR from the immunoSEQ multiplex PCR reads. The table records just under 150,000 distinct CDR3 sequences, roughly 95% of them present only once. Sequencing targeted TCR beta in T cells from blood (CD8+ and CD4+). While CD8+ and CD4+ T cells were isolated negatively, TEMRA cells were enriched by FACS.

The chain is built from TRBV21-1 and TRBJ1-2; the table's D call, TRBD1, was not checked against the DNA. TRBV21-1 is noted as a pseudogene. Material: CD4+ T cells from PBMCs. This clonotype originated in a human donor in good health. The CDR3 is CASSKGRQGASYGYTF. In nucleotides, the CDR3 is TGTGCCAGCAGCAAAGGGCGACAGGGGGCTTCTTATGGCTACACCTTC.